This is a list of T cell receptor beta chains from one sample in a study of cytomegalovirus exposure and HLA in healthy donors. Assay: immunoSEQ multiplex PCR; the TCRdb copy retains only in-frame clones and omits some. The sample comprises around 230,000 clones, about 85% of which are singletons, and 0.2% to 0.3% rests with the top ten. Sequencing used PBMCs. Source of these receptors: a girl aged 2 to 10 in good health and CMV-seronegative. Each CDR3 is given with its conserved first and last residue. D genes are given only for firm matches. The listing skips clone size in some rows; elsewhere it reads once, few, many or a size class.

j_call: TRBJ2-3; clone_size: .; v_call: TRBV27; d_call: TRBD2; cdr3_nt: TGTGCCACCGCGAGTTGGCGGGGGATCACAGATACGCAGTATTTT; cdr3_aa: CATASWRGITDTQYF
j_call: TRBJ2-7; clone_size: .; v_call: TRBV5-8; d_call: .; cdr3_nt: TGTGCCAGCAGCTTGGGACAGGCCGCCTACGAGCAGTACTTC; cdr3_aa: CASSLGQAAYEQYF
j_call: TRBJ2-5; clone_size: .; v_call: TRBV19; d_call: .; cdr3_nt: TGTGCCAGTAGCCACGGGTCCTTAGAGACCCAGTACTTC; cdr3_aa: CASSHGSLETQYF
j_call: TRBJ1-3; clone_size: .; v_call: TRBV7-2; d_call: .; cdr3_nt: TGTGCCAGCAGCTTATGGCAGCGGGGAAACACCATATATTTT; cdr3_aa: CASSLWQRGNTIYF
j_call: TRBJ1-1; clone_size: .; v_call: TRBV10-3; d_call: .; cdr3_nt: TGTGCCATCAGTGGGCCCGGGGTCCCGGAATTTATGAACACTGAAGCTTTCTTT; cdr3_aa: CAISGPGVPEFMNTEAFF
j_call: TRBJ2-3; clone_size: .; v_call: TRBV6-1; d_call: .; cdr3_nt: TGTGCCAGCATGGTAGCGAGCACAGATACGCAGTATTTT; cdr3_aa: CASMVASTDTQYF
j_call: TRBJ2-6; clone_size: .; v_call: TRBV6-1; d_call: .; cdr3_nt: TGTGCCAGCAGCCCTTCCGGGGTGGCCAACGTCCTGACTTTC; cdr3_aa: CASSPSGVANVLTF
j_call: TRBJ1-2; clone_size: .; v_call: TRBV7-9; d_call: .; cdr3_nt: TGTGCCAGCAGCAGAACAGGGTTCACCTTC; cdr3_aa: CASSRTGFTF
j_call: TRBJ2-4; clone_size: .; v_call: TRBV7-9; d_call: .; cdr3_nt: TGTGCCAGCAGCTTAGCGCAGGGGAAAAACATTCAGTACTTC; cdr3_aa: CASSLAQGKNIQYF
j_call: TRBJ2-1; clone_size: .; v_call: TRBV29-1; d_call: TRBD1; cdr3_nt: TGCAGCCTCCCGGGACAGGGTATCTACAATGAGCAGTTCTTC; cdr3_aa: CSLPGQGIYNEQFF
j_call: TRBJ1-1; clone_size: .; v_call: TRBV5-5; d_call: .; cdr3_nt: TGTGCCAGCAGCCTACTAACAGGGCTATGGAACACTGAAGCTTTCTTT; cdr3_aa: CASSLLTGLWNTEAFF
j_call: TRBJ1-5; clone_size: .; v_call: TRBV7-5; d_call: .; cdr3_nt: TGTGTCAGAAGCTTAGCGGGGACAGGTGTCAATCAGCCCCGGCATTTT; cdr3_aa: CVRSLAGTGVNQPRHF
j_call: TRBJ2-5; clone_size: .; v_call: TRBV5-4; d_call: TRBD1; cdr3_nt: TGTGCCAGCAGCCCAGGACAGGGGCTGTACCAAGAGACCCAGTACTTC; cdr3_aa: CASSPGQGLYQETQYF
j_call: TRBJ2-3; clone_size: .; v_call: TRBV15; d_call: TRBD1; cdr3_nt: TGTGCCACCAGGATCACAGGGGGTTACACAGATACGCAGTATTTT; cdr3_aa: CATRITGGYTDTQYF
j_call: TRBJ2-1; clone_size: .; v_call: TRBV4-2; d_call: .; cdr3_nt: TGTGCCAGCAGCCAAGAGACCAAGCGCAATGAGCAGTTCTTC; cdr3_aa: CASSQETKRNEQFF
j_call: TRBJ2-3; clone_size: once; v_call: TRBV2; d_call: TRBD2; cdr3_nt: TGTGCCAGCAGGAAAGCGGGGGGTTCCTCTCCGCAGTATTTT; cdr3_aa: CASRKAGGSSPQYF
j_call: TRBJ1-1; clone_size: .; v_call: TRBV9; d_call: .; cdr3_nt: TGTGCCAGCAGCGTCAGCAGCGGGGACACTGAAGCTTTCTTT; cdr3_aa: CASSVSSGDTEAFF
j_call: TRBJ2-7; clone_size: .; v_call: TRBV6-5; d_call: TRBD2; cdr3_nt: TGTGCCGCCAGTACTAGCGGGGGCCTCGAGCAGTACTTC; cdr3_aa: CAASTSGGLEQYF
j_call: TRBJ1-4; clone_size: .; v_call: TRBV5-8; d_call: TRBD1; cdr3_nt: TGTGCCAGCAGCTTGGGGGACAGGGATAATGAAAAACTGTTTTTT; cdr3_aa: CASSLGDRDNEKLFF
j_call: TRBJ2-1; clone_size: .; v_call: TRBV30; d_call: TRBD2; cdr3_nt: TGTGCCTGCCAACCGGGACTAGCGGGATTTGAGCAGTTCTTC; cdr3_aa: CACQPGLAGFEQFF
j_call: TRBJ2-2; clone_size: once; v_call: TRBV9; d_call: TRBD2; cdr3_nt: TGTGCCAGCAGCGTACCAGCGGGGGGGCTAAACACCGGGGAGCTGTTTTTT; cdr3_aa: CASSVPAGGLNTGELFF
j_call: TRBJ1-5; clone_size: .; v_call: TRBV18; d_call: .; cdr3_nt: TGTGCCAGCTCAGGGCAGGGCGGCCAGCCCCAGCATTTT; cdr3_aa: CASSGQGGQPQHF
j_call: TRBJ2-1; clone_size: .; v_call: TRBV27; d_call: TRBD2; cdr3_nt: TGTGCCAGCAGGGACTACGGGGGGGCTTCCTACAATGAGCAGTTCTTC; cdr3_aa: CASRDYGGASYNEQFF
j_call: TRBJ2-5; clone_size: .; v_call: TRBV6-5; d_call: TRBD2; cdr3_nt: TGTGCCAGCAGCCACGGACTAGGAGAGACCCAGTACTTC; cdr3_aa: CASSHGLGETQYF
j_call: TRBJ2-1; clone_size: .; v_call: TRBV7-9; d_call: .; cdr3_nt: TGTGCCAGCACTGCTGCGGGATCCCCCTACAATGAGCAGTTCTTC; cdr3_aa: CASTAAGSPYNEQFF
j_call: TRBJ2-4; clone_size: .; v_call: TRBV4-1; d_call: TRBD2; cdr3_nt: TGCGCCAGCAGCCCCATAAAAACTAGCGGGAGTCCCGGAAACATTCAGTACTTC; cdr3_aa: CASSPIKTSGSPGNIQYF
j_call: TRBJ1-5; clone_size: .; v_call: TRBV27; d_call: .; cdr3_nt: TGTGCCAGCAGTTTCAGTAGCGAGGGTTCCCAGCATTTT; cdr3_aa: CASSFSSEGSQHF
j_call: TRBJ2-3; clone_size: .; v_call: TRBV13; d_call: TRBD2; cdr3_nt: TGTGCCAGCAGCCCTATGTGGGGGGGTCCTAGCACAGATACGCAGTATTTT; cdr3_aa: CASSPMWGGPSTDTQYF
j_call: TRBJ2-1; clone_size: once; v_call: TRBV6-5; d_call: .; cdr3_nt: TGTGCCAGCAGGGCGGGCCAAATTTACAATGAGCAGTTCTTC; cdr3_aa: CASRAGQIYNEQFF
j_call: TRBJ2-6; clone_size: .; v_call: TRBV19; d_call: TRBD1; cdr3_nt: TGTGCCAGTATCGGGACAGCCTCTGGGGCCAACGTCCTGACTTTC; cdr3_aa: CASIGTASGANVLTF
j_call: TRBJ2-7; clone_size: .; v_call: TRBV29-1; d_call: .; cdr3_nt: TGCAGCGCGACATCCTCAGTATCCTACGAGCAGTACTTC; cdr3_aa: CSATSSVSYEQYF
j_call: TRBJ1-1; clone_size: .; v_call: TRBV19; d_call: .; cdr3_nt: TGTGCCAGTACCGTCGGACAGCTCATGAACACTGAAGCTTTCTTT; cdr3_aa: CASTVGQLMNTEAFF
j_call: TRBJ2-3; clone_size: once; v_call: TRBV2; d_call: TRBD2; cdr3_nt: TGTGCCAGCAGTGTCACTAGCGGGGGGGATACGCAGTATTTT; cdr3_aa: CASSVTSGGDTQYF
j_call: TRBJ1-4; clone_size: .; v_call: TRBV6-4; d_call: TRBD1; cdr3_nt: TGTGCCTCACAGACCGGGGAGGCTAGGGGGCTAGCTAATGAAAAACTGTTTTTT; cdr3_aa: CASQTGEARGLANEKLFF
j_call: TRBJ1-5; clone_size: .; v_call: TRBV19; d_call: .; cdr3_nt: TGTGCCAGTAGTCCCCGAGGTGTTAGCAATCAGCCCCAGCATTTT; cdr3_aa: CASSPRGVSNQPQHF
j_call: TRBJ2-1; clone_size: .; v_call: TRBV4-2; d_call: TRBD2; cdr3_nt: TGTGCCAGCAGCCAAGCCTCGGAAACTAGCGGGGGGGTCAATGAGCAGTTCTTC; cdr3_aa: CASSQASETSGGVNEQFF
j_call: TRBJ1-2; clone_size: few; v_call: TRBV28; d_call: TRBD1; cdr3_nt: TGTGCCAGCAGTTTGGTTGGGGACAGGGGCTCCTATGGCTACACCTTC; cdr3_aa: CASSLVGDRGSYGYTF
j_call: TRBJ1-4; clone_size: .; v_call: TRBV30; d_call: TRBD1; cdr3_nt: TGTGCCTGGAGTGGGGTTCACAGGGGAGAAAATGAAAAACTGTTTTTT; cdr3_aa: CAWSGVHRGENEKLFF
j_call: TRBJ2-1; clone_size: once; v_call: TRBV15; d_call: TRBD2; cdr3_nt: TGTGCCACCAGCAGATGGACTAGCGGGAGGAGCTCCTACAATGAGCAGTTCTTC; cdr3_aa: CATSRWTSGRSSYNEQFF
j_call: TRBJ2-5; clone_size: .; v_call: TRBV5-1; d_call: .; cdr3_nt: TGCGCCAGCAGCTTTTGGCAGGAAGAGACCCAGTACTTC; cdr3_aa: CASSFWQEETQYF
j_call: TRBJ2-5; clone_size: once; v_call: TRBV6-5; d_call: TRBD2; cdr3_nt: TGTGCCAGCCGACGGGGGGACGTGGACCAAGAGACCCAGTACTTC; cdr3_aa: CASRRGDVDQETQYF
j_call: TRBJ1-5; clone_size: .; v_call: TRBV7-8; d_call: TRBD1; cdr3_nt: TGTGCCAGCAGCTTTAGGGGACAGAGCAATCAGCCCCAGCATTTT; cdr3_aa: CASSFRGQSNQPQHF
j_call: TRBJ1-2; clone_size: .; v_call: TRBV9; d_call: TRBD1; cdr3_nt: TGTGCCAGCAGCACCTGGACAGGGTACGGCTACACCTTC; cdr3_aa: CASSTWTGYGYTF
j_call: TRBJ2-1; clone_size: .; v_call: TRBV6-6; d_call: TRBD2; cdr3_nt: TGTGCCAGCAGGGTAGCGGGAGGGAATGAGCAGTTCTTC; cdr3_aa: CASRVAGGNEQFF
j_call: TRBJ2-1; clone_size: .; v_call: TRBV6-1; d_call: .; cdr3_nt: TGTGCCAGCAGTTTTACAGGGGGGGGTGTGCAGTTCTTC; cdr3_aa: CASSFTGGGVQFF
j_call: TRBJ1-4; clone_size: .; v_call: TRBV11-2; d_call: .; cdr3_nt: TGTGCCAGCAGCTTCACGGACGGGGCTAATGAAAAACTGTTTTTT; cdr3_aa: CASSFTDGANEKLFF
j_call: TRBJ1-4; clone_size: .; v_call: TRBV10-3; d_call: .; cdr3_nt: TGTGCCATCAGTGAGTCGACAGGCCTTAATGAAAAACTGTTTTTT; cdr3_aa: CAISESTGLNEKLFF
j_call: TRBJ2-7; clone_size: .; v_call: TRBV7-8; d_call: TRBD2; cdr3_nt: TGTGCCAGCAGCCCCCGACTAGCGGGGTCCCGCGGGGACGAGCAGTACTTC; cdr3_aa: CASSPRLAGSRGDEQYF
j_call: TRBJ2-7; clone_size: .; v_call: TRBV9; d_call: TRBD2; cdr3_nt: TGTGCCAGCAGCGTAGGACTAGCGGGAGGGCCTTACGAGCAGTACTTC; cdr3_aa: CASSVGLAGGPYEQYF